This T cell receptor beta chain was documented in a study of T cells in Graves' hyperthyroidism and ophthalmopathy. Study-wide points: Most thyroid-expanded clonotypes above 0.001 were also found in blood.

Turning to this clonotype: Its matching antigen is unknown. A read error is possible here, since a much larger clone lies one base away.

CDR3 length: 16 residues. Per the germline V gene, CDR1 is LNHDA and CDR2 is SQIVND (reference sequence). The source of the PBMCs was approximately 9.5 ml of fresh peripheral blood. Researchers amplified the TCR beta CDR3 regions from RNA transcripts. First-round RT-PCR of the TCR CDR3 relied on the HTBI primer set. One entry per CDR3 protein results from TCRdb running MiXCR on the multiplex PCR reads. Found here are about 610,000 distinct CDR3 sequences, around 15% of them singletons; the top ten hold approximately 4.3%. The chain links TRBV19 to TRBJ2-7; D is unclear. Sequenced sample: blood. This TCR was sampled from a woman in her thirties or forties with Graves' ophthalmopathy. The CDR3 DNA reads as TGTGCCAGACCGTCTAGGGATCAGAACATCTCCTACGAGCAGTGCTTC. Encoded protein: CARPSRDQNISYEQCF. Combining the CDR3 with reference TRBV19 and TRBJ2-7 gives the whole variable domain DGGITQSPKYLFRKEGQNVTLSCEQNLNHDAMYWYRQDPGQGLRLIYYSQIVNDFQKGDIAEGYSVSREKKESFPLTVTSAQKNPTAFYLCARPSRDQNISYEQCFGPGTRLTVT.